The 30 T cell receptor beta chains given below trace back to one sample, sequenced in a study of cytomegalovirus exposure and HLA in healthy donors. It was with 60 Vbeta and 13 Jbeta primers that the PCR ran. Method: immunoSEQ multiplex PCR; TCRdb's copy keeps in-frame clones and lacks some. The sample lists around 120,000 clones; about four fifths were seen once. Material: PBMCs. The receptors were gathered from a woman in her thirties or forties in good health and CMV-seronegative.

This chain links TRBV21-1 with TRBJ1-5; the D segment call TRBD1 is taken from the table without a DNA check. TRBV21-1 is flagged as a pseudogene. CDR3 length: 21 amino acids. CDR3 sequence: CASSQECQQGSGELSNQPQHF. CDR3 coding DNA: TGTGCCAGCAGCCAAGAGTGTCAACAGGGGTCCGGGGAGCTATCCAATCAGCCCCAGCATTTT.

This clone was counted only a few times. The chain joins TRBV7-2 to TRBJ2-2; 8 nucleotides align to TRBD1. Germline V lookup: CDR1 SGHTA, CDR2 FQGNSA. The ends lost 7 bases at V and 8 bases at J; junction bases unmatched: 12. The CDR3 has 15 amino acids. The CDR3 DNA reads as TGTGCCAGCAACCTCGTGGGCAGGGGGCTTGGGGAGCTGTTTTTT. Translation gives CASNLVGRGLGELFF.

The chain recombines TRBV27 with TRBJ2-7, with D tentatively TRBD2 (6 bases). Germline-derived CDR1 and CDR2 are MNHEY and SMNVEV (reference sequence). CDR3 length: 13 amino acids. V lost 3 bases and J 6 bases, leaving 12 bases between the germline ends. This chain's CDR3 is CASSLYSGVEQYF. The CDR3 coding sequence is TGTGCCAGCAGTTTGTACTCGGGAGTCGAGCAGTACTTC.

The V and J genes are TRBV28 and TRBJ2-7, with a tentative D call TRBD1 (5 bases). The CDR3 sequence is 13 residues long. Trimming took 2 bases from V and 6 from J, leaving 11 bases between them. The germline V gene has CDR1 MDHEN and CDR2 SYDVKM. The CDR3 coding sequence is TGTGCCAGCAGTTTAGGGGCCCCCTTCGAGCAGTACTTC. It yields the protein CASSLGAPFEQYF.

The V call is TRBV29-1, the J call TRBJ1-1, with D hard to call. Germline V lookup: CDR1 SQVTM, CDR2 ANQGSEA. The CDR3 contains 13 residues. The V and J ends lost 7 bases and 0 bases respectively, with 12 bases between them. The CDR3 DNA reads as TGCAGCGCCCAAGGCAGGCTGAACACTGAAGCTTTCTTT. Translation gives CSAQGRLNTEAFF.

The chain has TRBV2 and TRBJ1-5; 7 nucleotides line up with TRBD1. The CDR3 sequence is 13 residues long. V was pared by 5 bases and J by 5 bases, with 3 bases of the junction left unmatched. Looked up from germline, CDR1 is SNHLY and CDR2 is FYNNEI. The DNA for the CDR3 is TGTGCCAGCAGTTCAGGGGGACATCAGCCCCAGCATTTT. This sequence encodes CASSSGGHQPQHF.

DNA for the CDR3: TGTGCCAGCTCACCTGTGGGGCTGGCGGATCAGCCCCAGCATTTT. Translation gives CASSPVGLADQPQHF. The chain recombines TRBV18 with TRBJ1-5; a weak D match, TRBD1 (5 bases). The CDR3 sequence is 15 residues long. Germline assignment: CDR1 KGHSH and CDR2 LQKENI. Trimming cost V 3 bases and J 5 bases, with 14 bases left between them.

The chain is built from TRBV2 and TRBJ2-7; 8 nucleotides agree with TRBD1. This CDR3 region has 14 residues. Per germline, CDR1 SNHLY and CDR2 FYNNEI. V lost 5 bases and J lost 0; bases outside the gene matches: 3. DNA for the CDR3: TGTGCCAGCAGTAGGGACAGGAGCTCCTACGAGCAGTACTTC. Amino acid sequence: CASSRDRSSYEQYF.

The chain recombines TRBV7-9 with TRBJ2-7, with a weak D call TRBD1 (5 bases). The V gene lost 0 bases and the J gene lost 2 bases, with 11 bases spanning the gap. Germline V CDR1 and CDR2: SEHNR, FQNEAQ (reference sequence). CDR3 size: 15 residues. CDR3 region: CASSLAGRNPYEQYF. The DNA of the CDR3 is TGTGCCAGCAGCTTAGCGGGGCGGAACCCCTACGAGCAGTACTTC. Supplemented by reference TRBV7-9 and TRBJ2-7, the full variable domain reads DTGVSQNPRHKITKRGQNVTFRCDPISEHNRLYWYRQTLGQGPEFLTYFQNEAQLEKSRLLSDRFSAERPKGSFSTLEIQRTEQGDSAMYLCASSLAGRNPYEQYFGPGTRLTVT.

The CDR3 sequence is CASSARDRGPSYNEQFF. The CDR3 DNA sequence: TGTGCCAGCAGTGCCAGGGACAGGGGTCCGTCCTACAATGAGCAGTTCTTC. V is TRBV27 and J is TRBJ2-1, with 10 bases lining up with TRBD1. CDR3 length equals 17 residues. With V trimmed by 5 bases and J by 1 base, 8 bases remained unmatched. CDR1 and CDR2 (germline): MNHEY, SMNVEV (reference sequence).

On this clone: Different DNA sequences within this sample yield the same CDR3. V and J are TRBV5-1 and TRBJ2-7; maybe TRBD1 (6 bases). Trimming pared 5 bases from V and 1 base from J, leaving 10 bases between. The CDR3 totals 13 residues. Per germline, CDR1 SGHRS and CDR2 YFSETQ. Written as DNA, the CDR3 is TGCGCCAGCAGGGCGGACAGTTCCTACGAGCAGTACTTC. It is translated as CASRADSSYEQYF.

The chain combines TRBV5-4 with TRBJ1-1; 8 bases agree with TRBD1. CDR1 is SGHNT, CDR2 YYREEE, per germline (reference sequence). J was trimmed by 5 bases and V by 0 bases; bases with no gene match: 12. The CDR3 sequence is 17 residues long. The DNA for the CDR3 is TGTGCCAGCAGCTTGGGGGGATCGACAGGGGCGAGGACTGAAGCTTTCTTT. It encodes CASSLGGSTGARTEAFF.

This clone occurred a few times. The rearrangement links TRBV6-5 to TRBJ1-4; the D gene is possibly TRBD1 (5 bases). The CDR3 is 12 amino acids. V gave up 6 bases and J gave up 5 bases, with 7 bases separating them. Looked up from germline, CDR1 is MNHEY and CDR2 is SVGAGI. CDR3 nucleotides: TGTGCCAGCAGCGCAGGGAATGAAAAACTGTTTTTT. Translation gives CASSAGNEKLFF.

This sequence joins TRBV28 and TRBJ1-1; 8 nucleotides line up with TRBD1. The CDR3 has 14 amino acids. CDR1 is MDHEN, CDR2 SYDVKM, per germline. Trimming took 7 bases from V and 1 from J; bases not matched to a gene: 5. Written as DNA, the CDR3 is TGTGCCAGCATGGGGACAGGAGCGAACACTGAAGCTTTCTTT. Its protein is CASMGTGANTEAFF.

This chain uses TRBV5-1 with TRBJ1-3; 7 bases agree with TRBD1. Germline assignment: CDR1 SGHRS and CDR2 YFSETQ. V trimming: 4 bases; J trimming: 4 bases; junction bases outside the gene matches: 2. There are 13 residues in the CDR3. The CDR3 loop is CASSADRGNTIYF. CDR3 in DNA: TGCGCCAGCAGCGCGGACAGGGGAAACACCATATATTTT.

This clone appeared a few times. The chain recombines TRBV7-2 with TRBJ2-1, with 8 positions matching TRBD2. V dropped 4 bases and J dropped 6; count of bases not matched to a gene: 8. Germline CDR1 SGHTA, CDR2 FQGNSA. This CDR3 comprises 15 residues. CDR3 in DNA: TGTGCCAGCAGCTCCCAGCGGGAGAGGGGCAATGAGCAGTTCTTC. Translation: CASSSQRERGNEQFF.

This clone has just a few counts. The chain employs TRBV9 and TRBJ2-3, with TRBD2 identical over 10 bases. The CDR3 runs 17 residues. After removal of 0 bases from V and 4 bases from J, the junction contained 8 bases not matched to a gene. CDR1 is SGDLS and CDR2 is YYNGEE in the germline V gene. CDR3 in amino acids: CASSVGGLASLADTQYF. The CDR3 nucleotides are TGTGCCAGCAGCGTAGGGGGACTAGCGAGCCTTGCAGATACGCAGTATTTT. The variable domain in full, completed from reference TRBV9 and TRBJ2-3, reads DSGVTQTPKHLITATGQRVTLRCSPRSGDLSVYWYQQSLDQGLQFLIQYYNGEERAKGNILERFSAQQFPDLHSELNLSSLELGDSALYFCASSVGGLASLADTQYFGPGTRLTVL.

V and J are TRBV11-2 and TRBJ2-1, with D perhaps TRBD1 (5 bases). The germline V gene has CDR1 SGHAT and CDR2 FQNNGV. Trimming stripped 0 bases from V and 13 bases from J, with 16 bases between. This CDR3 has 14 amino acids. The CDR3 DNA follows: TGTGCCAGCAGCTTAGATTCGGACGACCAGGGACAGTTCTTC. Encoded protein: CASSLDSDDQGQFF. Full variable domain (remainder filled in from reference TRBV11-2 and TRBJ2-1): EAGVAQSPRYKIIEKRQSVAFWCNPISGHATLYWYQQILGQGPKLLIQFQNNGVVDDSQLPKDRFSAERLKGVDSTLKIQPAKLEDSAVYLCASSLDSDDQGQFFGPGTRLTVL.

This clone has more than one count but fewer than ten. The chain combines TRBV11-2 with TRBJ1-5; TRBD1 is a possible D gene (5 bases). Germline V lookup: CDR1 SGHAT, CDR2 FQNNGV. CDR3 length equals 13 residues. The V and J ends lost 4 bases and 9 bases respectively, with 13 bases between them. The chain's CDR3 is CASSYNSGGPQHF. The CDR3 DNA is TGTGCCAGCAGCTATAATTCGGGGGGGCCCCAGCATTTT.

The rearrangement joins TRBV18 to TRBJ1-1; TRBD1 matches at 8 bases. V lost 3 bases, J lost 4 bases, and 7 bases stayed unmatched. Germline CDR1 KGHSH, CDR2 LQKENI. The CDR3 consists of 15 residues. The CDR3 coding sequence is TGTGCCAGCTCACCGAGTCTAGACAGGGGCACTGAAGCTTTCTTT. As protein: CASSPSLDRGTEAFF.

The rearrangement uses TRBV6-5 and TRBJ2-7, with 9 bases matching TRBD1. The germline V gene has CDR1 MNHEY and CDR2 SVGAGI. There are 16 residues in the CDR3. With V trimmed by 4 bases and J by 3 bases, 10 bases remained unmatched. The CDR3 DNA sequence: TGTGCCAGCAGTTGGGGAACAGGGGGCGGTGGCTACGAGCAGTACTTC. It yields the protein CASSWGTGGGGYEQYF.

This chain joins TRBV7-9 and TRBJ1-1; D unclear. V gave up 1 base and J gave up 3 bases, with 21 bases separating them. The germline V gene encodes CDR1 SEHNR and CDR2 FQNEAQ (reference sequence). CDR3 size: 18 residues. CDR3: CASSLGRELGKDHTEAFF. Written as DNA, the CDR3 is TGTGCCAGCAGCTTAGGGCGGGAATTGGGGAAAGACCACACTGAAGCTTTCTTT.

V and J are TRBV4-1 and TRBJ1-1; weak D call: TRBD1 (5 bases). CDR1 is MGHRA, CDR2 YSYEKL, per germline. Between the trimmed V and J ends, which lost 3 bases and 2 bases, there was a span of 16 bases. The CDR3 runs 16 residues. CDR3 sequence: CASSHGQGGVNTEAFF. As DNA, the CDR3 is TGCGCCAGCAGCCATGGTCAGGGTGGGGTAAACACTGAAGCTTTCTTT.

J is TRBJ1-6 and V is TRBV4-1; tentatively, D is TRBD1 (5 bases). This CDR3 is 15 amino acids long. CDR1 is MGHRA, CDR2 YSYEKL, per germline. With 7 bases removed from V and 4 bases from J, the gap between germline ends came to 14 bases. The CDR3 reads CASTPGTLYNSPLHF. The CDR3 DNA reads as TGCGCCAGCACGCCCGGGACTTTGTATAATTCACCCCTCCACTTT.

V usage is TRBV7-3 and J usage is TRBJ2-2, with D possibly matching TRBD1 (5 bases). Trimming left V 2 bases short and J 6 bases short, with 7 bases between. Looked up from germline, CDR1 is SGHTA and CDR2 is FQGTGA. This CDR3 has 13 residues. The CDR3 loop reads CASSLLGAGELFF. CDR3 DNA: TGTGCCAGCAGCTTATTAGGGGCCGGGGAGCTGTTTTTT.

As DNA, the CDR3 is TGTGCCAGCAGCCAAGAACGGGGCTACGAGCAGTACTTC. It is translated as CASSQERGYEQYF. The chain is built from TRBV4-2 and TRBJ2-7, with D possibly matching TRBD2 (5 bases). The CDR3 extends over 13 amino acids. V lost 0 bases, J lost 3 bases, and 6 bases lay in between. Looked up from germline, CDR1 is LGHNA and CDR2 is YNFKEQ.

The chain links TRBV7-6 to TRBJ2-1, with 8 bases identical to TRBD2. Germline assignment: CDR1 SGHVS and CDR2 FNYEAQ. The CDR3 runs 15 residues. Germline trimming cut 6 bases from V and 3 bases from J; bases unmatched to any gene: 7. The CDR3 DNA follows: TGTGCCAGCAGTCATAGACTAGCGAACTACAATGAGCAGTTCTTC. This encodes CASSHRLANYNEQFF.

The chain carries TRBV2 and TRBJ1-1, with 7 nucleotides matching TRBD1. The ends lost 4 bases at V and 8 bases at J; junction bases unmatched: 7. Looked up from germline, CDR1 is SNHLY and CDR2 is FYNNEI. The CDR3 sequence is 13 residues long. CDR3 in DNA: TGTGCCAGCAGTGGAATCGAAGGGGGCGAAGCTTTCTTT. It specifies CASSGIEGGEAFF. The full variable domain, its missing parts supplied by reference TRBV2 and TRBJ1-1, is EPEVTQTPSHQVTQMGQEVILRCVPISNHLYFYWYRQILGQKVEFLVSFYNNEISEKSEIFDDQFSVERPDGSNFTLKIRSTKLEDSAMYFCASSGIEGGEAFFGQGTRLTVV.

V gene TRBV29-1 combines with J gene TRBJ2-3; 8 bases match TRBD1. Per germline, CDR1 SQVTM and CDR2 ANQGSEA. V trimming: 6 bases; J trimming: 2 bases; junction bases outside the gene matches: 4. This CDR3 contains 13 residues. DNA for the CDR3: TGCAGCGTATCGGGACAGGACACAGATACGCAGTATTTT. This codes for CSVSGQDTDTQYF.

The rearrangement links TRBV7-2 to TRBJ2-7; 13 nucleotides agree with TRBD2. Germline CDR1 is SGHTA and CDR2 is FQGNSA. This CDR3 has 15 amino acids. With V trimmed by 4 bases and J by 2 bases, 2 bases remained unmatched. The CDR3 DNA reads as TGTGCCAGCAGCTCGGGACTAGCGGGAACCTACGAGCAGTACTTC. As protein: CASSSGLAGTYEQYF.